A selection of T cell receptor beta chains follows, all from one sample in a study of blood T cell repertoires in COVID-19. This table comes from immunoSEQ multiplex PCR, and its TCRdb copy is limited to in-frame clones, with some not included. Altogether about 62,000 clones are present, over 75% being singletons, with the ten largest covering 18%. Source material: peripheral blood. These TCRs come from a woman in her fifties or sixties with COVID-19, enrolled during active disease. The CDR3 runs from the conserved cysteine through the conserved F or W. D genes are given only for firm matches. Rows give clone size only sometimes, using once, few, many, or a class for an expanded clone.

size,V,D,J,DNA,CDR3
once,TRBV6-5,TRBD1,TRBJ1-2,TGTGCCAGCAGTACAGGGGTTTATGGCTACACCTTC,CASSTGVYGYTF
-,TRBV19,TRBD2,TRBJ2-1,TGTGCCAGTAGTCTGGGGGCTAGCGGGAGGGTTGGGAATGAGCAGTTCTTC,CASSLGASGRVGNEQFF
-,TRBV4-1,-,TRBJ1-4,TGCGCCAGCAGCCAAATCCTTCCCACAGTAGAAAGTGAAAAACTGTTTTTT,CASSQILPTVESEKLFF
-,TRBV28,-,TRBJ2-1,TGTGCCAGCAGAGGAGGGGTGGATGAGCAGTTCTTC,CASRGGVDEQFF
-,TRBV4-1,TRBD2,TRBJ2-1,TGCGCCAGCAGCCACGGGACTAGCGGGAGGGCCTACAATGAGCAGTTCTTC,CASSHGTSGRAYNEQFF
-,TRBV14,-,TRBJ2-1,TGTGCCAGCAGCCAAGATGGCGGCTACAATGAGCAGTTCTTC,CASSQDGGYNEQFF
-,TRBV11-2,TRBD1,TRBJ1-6,TGTGCCAGCAGGGGACAGGTATTTTCACCCCTCCACTTT,CASRGQVFSPLHF
once,TRBV24-1,-,TRBJ1-5,TGTGCCACCAGCCAGAAAACCAATCAGCCCCAGCATTTT,CATSQKTNQPQHF
-,TRBV6-4,TRBD2,TRBJ2-3,TGTGCCAGCATCGGGACTAGCGGGAGTACAGATACGCAGTATTTT,CASIGTSGSTDTQYF
-,TRBV10-3,-,TRBJ1-3,TGTGCCTCTGGGGCAGCCCCGAACTCTGGAAACACCATATATTTT,CASGAAPNSGNTIYF
-,TRBV19,TRBD2,TRBJ2-7,TGTGCCAGTAGTGCGACGGGAGGTTCCTACGAGCAGTACTTC,CASSATGGSYEQYF
-,TRBV27,-,TRBJ2-1,TGTGCCAGCAGTTTGGGCAGTAACCCCTACAATGAGCAGTTCTTC,CASSLGSNPYNEQFF
-,TRBV21-1,-,TRBJ1-3,TGTGCCAGCTCTCAGGGTAGCTCTGGAAACACCATATATTTT,CASSQGSSGNTIYF
-,TRBV28,TRBD1,TRBJ2-1,TGTGCCAGCAGTCTAACAGGGGCAAAGAGCTCCTACAATGAGCAGTTCTTC,CASSLTGAKSSYNEQFF
-,TRBV6-6,-,TRBJ2-7,TGTGCCAGCAGTTTTGAGGAAACTGGGGAGCAGTACTTC,CASSFEETGEQYF
-,TRBV30,TRBD2,TRBJ2-1,TGTGCCTGGAGCACTAGCGCCATATTGAATGAGCAGTTCTTC,CAWSTSAILNEQFF
-,TRBV7-7,-,TRBJ2-7,TGTGCTAGCAGCCTCACGACAGGCTACGAGCAGTACTTC,CASSLTTGYEQYF
-,TRBV18,TRBD1,TRBJ2-2,TGTGCCAGCTCACCACTAAGGACAGGGTACACCGGGGAGCTGTTTTTT,CASSPLRTGYTGELFF
-,TRBV24-1,TRBD1,TRBJ1-2,TGTGCCACCTACGACCAGGGGGAACCCGATGGCTACACCTTC,CATYDQGEPDGYTF
-,TRBV15,TRBD1,TRBJ1-2,TGTGCCACCCGAGCAGGGGGCGCCTCCTATGGCTACACCTTC,CATRAGGASYGYTF
-,TRBV3-1/TRBV3-2,TRBD2,TRBJ2-7,TGTGCCAGCAGCCGGGGGGGTGCCTCCTACGAGCAGTACTTC,CASSRGGASYEQYF
-,TRBV19,TRBD1,TRBJ1-1,TGTGCCAGTAGCCACAGGGGGGAAGGGACTGAAGCTTTCTTT,CASSHRGEGTEAFF
few,TRBV6-1,TRBD1,TRBJ1-4,TGTGCCAGCAGTGAAAGGCAGGGGGCGCATGAAAAACTGTTTTTT,CASSERQGAHEKLFF
once,TRBV7-9,-,TRBJ1-2,TGTGCCAGCAGCGCCGACAGGCTGATCTATGGCTACACCTTC,CASSADRLIYGYTF
-,TRBV30,-,TRBJ1-2,TGTGCCTGGAGCTCGGGGATGAGGGCTGGCTACACCTTC,CAWSSGMRAGYTF
-,TRBV24-1,-,TRBJ1-1,TGTGCCACCAGCTCAGGGAGGGGAATCTTTGAAGCTTTCTTT,CATSSGRGIFEAFF
-,TRBV4-3,TRBD1,TRBJ1-2,TGCGCCAGCAGCCAAGCCGACAGGGGGAAGGGCGGCTACACCTTC,CASSQADRGKGGYTF
-,TRBV9,-,TRBJ1-3,TGTGCCAGCAGCGCCACTGGAGACGTTCTAGGAAACACCATATATTTT,CASSATGDVLGNTIYF
-,TRBV28,TRBD1,TRBJ2-1,TGTGCCAGCAGTGCCCACAGGGGCCTCTACAATGAGCAGTTCTTC,CASSAHRGLYNEQFF
-,TRBV9,TRBD1,TRBJ1-2,TGTGCCAGCAGCGTAGGACAGGGAGTGGCAGGCTACACCTTC,CASSVGQGVAGYTF
-,TRBV25-1,-,TRBJ1-3,TGTGCCAGCAGTCGGGTTGGAAACACCATATATTTT,CASSRVGNTIYF
-,TRBV7-9,TRBD2,TRBJ2-1,TGTGCCAGCAGCTTGCTAGCGGGAGGAGTAAGCAATGAGCAGTTCTTC,CASSLLAGGVSNEQFF
-,TRBV19,TRBD1,TRBJ2-7,TGTGCCAGTAGTACTGGACAGGGCTACGAGCAGTACTTC,CASSTGQGYEQYF
-,TRBV18,TRBD1,TRBJ2-7,TGTGCCAGCTCACCACGACAGGGGTTCAGCTCCTACGAGCAGTACTTC,CASSPRQGFSSYEQYF
-,TRBV7-2,TRBD2,TRBJ2-1,TGTGCCAGCAGCTTTGAGCGGGAGTATAATGAGCAGTTCTTC,CASSFEREYNEQFF
-,TRBV7-8,TRBD1,TRBJ1-1,TGTGCCAGCAGCCGTCGACAGGGTCACACTGAAGCTTTCTTT,CASSRRQGHTEAFF
-,TRBV6-5,TRBD1,TRBJ1-2,TGTGCCAGCAGCCAGACAGGGGTTGGCTACACCTTC,CASSQTGVGYTF
-,TRBV12-5,TRBD1,TRBJ1-6,TGTGCTAGTGGACTACTCGGACAGGGCTATTCACCCCTCCACTTT,CASGLLGQGYSPLHF
-,TRBV5-1,-,TRBJ1-3,TGCGCCAGCAGCTCCCCGGGGGGAAACACCATATATTTT,CASSSPGGNTIYF
once,TRBV18,-,TRBJ2-5,TGTGCCAGCTCACCAGCTCCCGGGACAACTAGGGGACAGACCCAGTACTTC,CASSPAPGTTRGQTQYF
-,TRBV6-5,TRBD1,TRBJ2-1,TGTGCCAGCAGTTCGATTCCGGGACAGGGCAGCAATGAGCAGTTCTTC,CASSSIPGQGSNEQFF
-,TRBV15,-,TRBJ1-1,TGTGCCACCAGGAACACAGGAAGGATCACTGAAGCTTTCTTT,CATRNTGRITEAFF
-,TRBV12-3/TRBV12-4,-,TRBJ1-6,TGTGCCAGCAGTACTAGCCGAAATTCACCCCTCCACTTT,CASSTSRNSPLHF
-,TRBV28,-,TRBJ1-4,TGTGCCAGCACGGGAGGGGTTGATGAAAAACTGTTTTTT,CASTGGVDEKLFF
-,TRBV6-6,TRBD2,TRBJ2-7,TGTGCCAGCAGCCATAGCGGGAGTTACGACGAGCAGTACTTC,CASSHSGSYDEQYF
once,TRBV18,TRBD2,TRBJ2-1,TGTGCCAGCTCAGGACTAGCGGGAGACCTTGAGCAGTTCTTC,CASSGLAGDLEQFF
-,TRBV27,-,TRBJ1-5,TGTGCCAGCAGTTCCTTACAGCTGAATCAGCCCCAGCATTTT,CASSSLQLNQPQHF
-,TRBV9,-,TRBJ1-2,TGTGCCAGCAGCTCCCGGATCGGGGTCGGCTACACCTTC,CASSSRIGVGYTF
-,TRBV10-3,-,TRBJ2-2,TGTGCCACCTACAGGGAAGGGGGGGAGCTGTTTTTT,CATYREGGELFF
-,TRBV5-4,-,TRBJ1-4,TGTGCCAGCAGAGGACAGATAAATGAAAAACTGTTTTTT,CASRGQINEKLFF
-,TRBV5-1,-,TRBJ2-2,TGCGCCAGCCATCTCCTGGGGGGATCCACCGGGGAGCTGTTTTTT,CASHLLGGSTGELFF
-,TRBV5-4,TRBD1,TRBJ2-7,TGTGCCAGCAGCGAGATGGACAGGGTTTCTGAGCAGTACTTC,CASSEMDRVSEQYF
few,TRBV4-3,-,TRBJ2-1,TGCGCCAGCAGCCGGGCACCACCCTCATACAATGAGCAGTTCTTC,CASSRAPPSYNEQFF
-,TRBV9,TRBD1,TRBJ2-7,TGTGCCAGCAGCGTTCTTCCGGGACAGGGGTACGAGCAGTACTTC,CASSVLPGQGYEQYF
-,TRBV30,-,TRBJ1-2,TGTGCCTGGAGTAGGGGGTCTGGCTACACCTTC,CAWSRGSGYTF
few,TRBV7-2,TRBD1,TRBJ1-5,TGTGCCAGCAGCCCCGGGACAGGGCTACAGCCCCAGCATTTT,CASSPGTGLQPQHF
-,TRBV19,TRBD2,TRBJ2-1,TGTGCCAGTAGTATAGATCTAGCGGGAGGGAATGAGCAGTTCTTC,CASSIDLAGGNEQFF
-,TRBV7-2,TRBD1,TRBJ1-2,TGTGCCAGCAGCTTCCCAGGGGGCTCTGGCTACACCTTC,CASSFPGGSGYTF
-,TRBV19,TRBD1,TRBJ1-2,TGTGCCAGTAGTATCATTCCGGGACAGGGTAACTATGGCTACACCTTC,CASSIIPGQGNYGYTF